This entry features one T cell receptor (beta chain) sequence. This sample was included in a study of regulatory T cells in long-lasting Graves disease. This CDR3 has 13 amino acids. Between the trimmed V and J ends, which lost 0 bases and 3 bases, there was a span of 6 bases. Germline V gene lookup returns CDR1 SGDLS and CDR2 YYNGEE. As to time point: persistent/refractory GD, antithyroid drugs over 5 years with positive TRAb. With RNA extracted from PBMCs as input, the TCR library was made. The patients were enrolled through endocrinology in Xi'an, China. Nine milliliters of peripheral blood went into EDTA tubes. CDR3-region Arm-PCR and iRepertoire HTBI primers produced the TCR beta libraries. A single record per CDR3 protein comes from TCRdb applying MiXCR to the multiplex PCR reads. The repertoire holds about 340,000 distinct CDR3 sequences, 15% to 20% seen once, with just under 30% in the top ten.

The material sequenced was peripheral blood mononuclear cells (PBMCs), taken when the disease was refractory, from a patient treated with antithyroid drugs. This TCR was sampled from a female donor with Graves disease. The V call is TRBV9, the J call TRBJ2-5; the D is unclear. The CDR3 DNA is TGTGCCAGCAGCGTAGTGCAGGAAGAGACCCAGTACTTC. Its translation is CASSVVQEETQYF.